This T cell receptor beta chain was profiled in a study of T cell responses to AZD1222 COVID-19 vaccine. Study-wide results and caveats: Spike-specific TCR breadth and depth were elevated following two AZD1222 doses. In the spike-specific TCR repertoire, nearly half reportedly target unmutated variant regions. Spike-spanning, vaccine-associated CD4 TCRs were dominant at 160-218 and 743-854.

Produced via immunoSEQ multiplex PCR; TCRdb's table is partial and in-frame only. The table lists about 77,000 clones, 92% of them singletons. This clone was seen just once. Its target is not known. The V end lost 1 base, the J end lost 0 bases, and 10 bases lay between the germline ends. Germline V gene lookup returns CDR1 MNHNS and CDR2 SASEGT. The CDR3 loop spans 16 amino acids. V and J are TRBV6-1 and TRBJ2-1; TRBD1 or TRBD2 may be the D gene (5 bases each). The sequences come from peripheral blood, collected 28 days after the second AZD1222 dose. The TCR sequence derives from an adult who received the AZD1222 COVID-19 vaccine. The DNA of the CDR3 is TGTGCCAGCAGTGAAGGGGACGACAGCTCCTACAATGAGCAGTTCTTC. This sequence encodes CASSEGDDSSYNEQFF.